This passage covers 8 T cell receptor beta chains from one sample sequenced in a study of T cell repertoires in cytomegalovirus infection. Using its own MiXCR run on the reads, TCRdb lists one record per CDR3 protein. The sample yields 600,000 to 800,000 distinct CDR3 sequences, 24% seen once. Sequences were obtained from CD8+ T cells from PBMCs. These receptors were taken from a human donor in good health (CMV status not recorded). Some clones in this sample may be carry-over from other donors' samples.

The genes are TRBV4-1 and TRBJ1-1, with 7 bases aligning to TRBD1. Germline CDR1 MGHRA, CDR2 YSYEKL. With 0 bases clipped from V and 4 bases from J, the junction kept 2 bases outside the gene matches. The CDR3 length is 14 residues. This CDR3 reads CASSQDAGGTEAFF. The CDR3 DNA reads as TGCGCCAGCAGCCAAGATGCAGGGGGCACTGAAGCTTTCTTT.

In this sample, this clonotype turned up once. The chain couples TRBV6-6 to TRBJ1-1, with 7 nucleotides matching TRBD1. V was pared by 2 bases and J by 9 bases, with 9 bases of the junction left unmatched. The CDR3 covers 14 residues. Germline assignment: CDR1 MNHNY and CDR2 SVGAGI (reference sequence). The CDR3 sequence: CASSYPGRGRKAFF. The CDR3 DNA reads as TGTGCCAGCAGTTACCCGGGGAGGGGGCGGAAAGCTTTCTTT.

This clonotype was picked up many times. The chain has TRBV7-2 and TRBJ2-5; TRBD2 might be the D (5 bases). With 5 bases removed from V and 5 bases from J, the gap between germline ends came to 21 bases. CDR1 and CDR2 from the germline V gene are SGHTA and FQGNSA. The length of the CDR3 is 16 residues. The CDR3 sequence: CASSLFERSRRETQYF. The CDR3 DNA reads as TGTGCCAGCAGCCTGTTCGAACGTTCCAGGAGGGAGACCCAGTACTTC. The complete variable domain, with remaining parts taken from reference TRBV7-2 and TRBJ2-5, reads GAGVSQSPSNKVTEKGKDVELRCDPISGHTALYWYRQSLGQGLEFLIYFQGNSAPDKSGLPSDRFSAERTGGSVSTLTIQRTQQEDSAVYLCASSLFERSRRETQYFGPGTRLLVL.

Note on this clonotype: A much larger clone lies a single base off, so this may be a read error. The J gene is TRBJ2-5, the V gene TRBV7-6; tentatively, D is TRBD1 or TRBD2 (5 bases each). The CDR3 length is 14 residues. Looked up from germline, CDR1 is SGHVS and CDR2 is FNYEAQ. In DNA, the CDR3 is TGTGCCAACAGCCAGGGACCTGGGCCAGAGACCCAGTACTTC. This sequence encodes CANSQGPGPETQYF.

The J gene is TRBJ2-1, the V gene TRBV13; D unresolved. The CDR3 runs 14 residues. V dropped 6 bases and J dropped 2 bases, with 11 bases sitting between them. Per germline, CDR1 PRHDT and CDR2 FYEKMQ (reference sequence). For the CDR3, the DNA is TGTGCCAGCAGGCTCCCCGGCGCCTACAATGAGCAGTTCTTC. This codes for CASRLPGAYNEQFF.

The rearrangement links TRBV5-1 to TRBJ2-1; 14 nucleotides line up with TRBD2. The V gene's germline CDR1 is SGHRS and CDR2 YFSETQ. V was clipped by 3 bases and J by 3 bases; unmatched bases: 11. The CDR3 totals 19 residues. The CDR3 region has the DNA TGCGCCAGCAGCTGGGACTGGACTAGCGGGGGGACCTACTACAATGAGCAGTTCTTC. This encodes CASSWDWTSGGTYYNEQFF.

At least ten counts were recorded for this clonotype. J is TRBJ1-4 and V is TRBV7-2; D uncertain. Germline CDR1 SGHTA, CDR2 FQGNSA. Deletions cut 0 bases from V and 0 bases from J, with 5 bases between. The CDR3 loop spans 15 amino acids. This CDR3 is CASSLASATNEKLFF. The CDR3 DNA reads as TGTGCCAGCAGCTTAGCCAGTGCAACTAATGAAAAACTGTTTTTT. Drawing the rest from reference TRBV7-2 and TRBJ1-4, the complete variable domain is GAGVSQSPSNKVTEKGKDVELRCDPISGHTALYWYRQSLGQGLEFLIYFQGNSAPDKSGLPSDRFSAERTGGSVSTLTIQRTQQEDSAVYLCASSLASATNEKLFFGSGTQLSVL.

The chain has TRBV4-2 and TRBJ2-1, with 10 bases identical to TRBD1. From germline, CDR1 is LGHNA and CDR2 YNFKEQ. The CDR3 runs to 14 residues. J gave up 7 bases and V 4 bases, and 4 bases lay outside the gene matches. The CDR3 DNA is TGTGCCAGCAGCCTAAGACAGGGGGCAAATGAGCAGTTCTTC. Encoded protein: CASSLRQGANEQFF.